These 19 T cell receptor beta chains originate from one sample sequenced in a study of cytomegalovirus exposure and HLA in healthy donors. This PCR relied on a set of 60 Vbeta primers and 13 Jbeta primers. Libraries were prepared by immunoSEQ multiplex PCR; TCRdb keeps only in-frame clonotypes and omits some of them. The repertoire holds around 170,000 clones, with about 85% as singletons. The sequencing sample was made of PBMCs. The receptor set was obtained from a girl under 18 in good health and CMV-seropositive.

Here the CDR3 DNA reads TGTGCCACCAGCAGAGGCGCCGGCTCCTACGAGCAGTACTTC. It codes for CATSRGAGSYEQYF. The chain couples TRBV15 to TRBJ2-7, with D uncertain. Looked up from germline, CDR1 is LNHNV and CDR2 is YYDKDF (reference sequence). The CDR3 runs 14 residues. Trimming cost V 1 base and J 0 bases, with 7 bases left between them.

This clone turned up a few times. The chain links TRBV7-9 to TRBJ2-1; a possible D gene is TRBD2 (5 bases). Germline CDR1 SEHNR, CDR2 FQNEAQ (reference sequence). The V gene lost 0 bases and the J gene lost 9 bases, with 21 bases spanning the gap. This CDR3 comprises 17 residues. The CDR3 reads CASSLAGRITPRGEQFF. CDR3 DNA sequence: TGTGCCAGCAGCTTAGCAGGCAGGATAACCCCCCGGGGTGAGCAGTTCTTC. The variable domain in full, completed from reference TRBV7-9 and TRBJ2-1, reads DTGVSQNPRHKITKRGQNVTFRCDPISEHNRLYWYRQTLGQGPEFLTYFQNEAQLEKSRLLSDRFSAERPKGSFSTLEIQRTEQGDSAMYLCASSLAGRITPRGEQFFGPGTRLTVL.

This clone appeared a few times. The V and J genes are TRBV7-6 and TRBJ2-3; possibly TRBD1 for D (6 bases). Trimming left V 4 bases short and J 2 bases short, with 13 bases between. Germline CDR1 SGHVS, CDR2 FNYEAQ. The CDR3 covers 15 residues. CDR3 nucleotides: TGTGCCAGCAGCTACGGACAGAGAAACACAGATACGCAGTATTTT. It specifies CASSYGQRNTDTQYF. Drawing the rest from reference TRBV7-6 and TRBJ2-3, the complete variable domain is GAGVSQSPRYKVTKRGQDVALRCDPISGHVSLYWYRQALGQGPEFLTYFNYEAQQDKSGLPNDRFSAERPEGSISTLTIQRTEQRDSAMYRCASSYGQRNTDTQYFGPGTRLTVL.

A single count supports this clone. The chain recombines TRBV6-6 with TRBJ2-2, with a tentative D call TRBD2 (6 bases). This CDR3 has 15 residues. Per germline, CDR1 MNHNY and CDR2 SVGAGI (reference sequence). Trimming removed 5 bases from V and 2 bases from J, with 12 bases in between. The CDR3 sequence is CASSPTGVNTGELFF. The CDR3 nucleotides read TGTGCCAGCAGTCCGACGGGGGTAAACACCGGGGAGCTGTTTTTT.

The rearrangement joins TRBV7-2 to TRBJ1-2; D is perhaps TRBD1 (5 bases). This CDR3 region has 16 residues. CDR1 is SGHTA and CDR2 is FQGNSA in the germline V gene. Between the trimmed V and J ends, which lost 5 bases and 7 bases, there was a span of 23 bases. The CDR3: CASSPFAGDGGRGYTF. In DNA, the CDR3 is TGTGCCAGCAGCCCCTTTGCGGGGGATGGTGGTCGTGGCTACACCTTC.

This clone occurred once. The rearrangement uses TRBV6-1 and TRBJ2-7; 13 bases are a match to TRBD2. This CDR3 is built from 14 residues. V lost 3 bases, J lost 7 bases, and 3 bases stayed unmatched. Germline V CDR1 and CDR2: MNHNS, SASEGT. This CDR3 is CASSEGTSGIEQYF. CDR3 DNA sequence: TGTGCCAGCAGTGAGGGGACTAGCGGGATTGAGCAGTACTTC.

The CDR3 DNA is TGTGCCAGCAGCCCCAGGACACAGCCCCTCTACGAGCAGTACTTC. Its translation is CASSPRTQPLYEQYF. The genes are TRBV7-9 and TRBJ2-7, with D maybe TRBD1 (5 bases). Trimming cost V 5 bases and J 3 bases, with 17 bases left between them. Germline V lookup: CDR1 SEHNR, CDR2 FQNEAQ (reference sequence). The CDR3 has 15 amino acids.

A remark on this clone: Other DNA sequences in this specimen translate into the identical CDR3. The rearrangement uses TRBV30 and TRBJ1-5; 11 nucleotides match TRBD1. V lost 0 bases, J lost 7 bases, and 8 bases stayed unmatched. Germline assignment: CDR1 GTSNPN and CDR2 SVGIG (reference sequence). The CDR3 runs 16 residues. The CDR3 DNA follows: TGTGCCTGGAGTGTACTCGGACAGGGGGCTAACCAGCCCCAGCATTTT. Its translation is CAWSVLGQGANQPQHF.

The rearrangement uses TRBV19 and TRBJ2-6; tentative D call: TRBD1 (6 bases). Germline V CDR1 and CDR2: LNHDA, SQIVND (reference sequence). V lost 3 bases, J lost 5 bases, and 20 bases lay in between. This CDR3 is built from 18 residues. In DNA form, the CDR3 reads TGTGCCAGTAGTATTCAGGGGTCCTGGGTTCTCTGGGCCAACGTCCTGACTTTC. Protein product: CASSIQGSWVLWANVLTF.

CDR3 coding DNA: TGTGCCAGCAGTGAATCCCCTAGACAGGGTCAAGAGACCCAGTACTTC. Protein product: CASSESPRQGQETQYF. V is TRBV25-1 and J is TRBJ2-5, with 7 bases that match TRBD1. CDR3 size: 16 residues. Germline trimming cut 1 base from V and 2 bases from J; bases unmatched to any gene: 7. CDR1 is MGHDK and CDR2 is SYGVNS in the germline V gene.

V gene TRBV14 combines with J gene TRBJ2-5; 8 bases match TRBD2. Germline lookup yields CDR1 SGHDN and CDR2 FVKESK. The CDR3 totals 16 residues. The V and J ends lost 0 bases and 4 bases, in that order; junction bases with no gene match: 7. This chain's CDR3 is CASSQEPGLGGETQYF. DNA of the CDR3: TGTGCCAGCAGCCAAGAGCCGGGACTAGGGGGAGAGACCCAGTACTTC.

V usage is TRBV19 and J usage is TRBJ1-5, with unresolved D. CDR3 length: 15 residues. Germline V gives CDR1 LNHDA, CDR2 SQIVND (reference sequence). The V end was cut by 9 bases, the J end by 5 bases, with 20 bases between. In DNA, the CDR3 is TGTGCCAGAAGAGACCTGGGCAGGCCCCATCAGCCCCAGCATTTT. Translation: CARRDLGRPHQPQHF.

This chain connects TRBV5-1 to TRBJ2-2; D perhaps matches TRBD1 (5 bases). The CDR3 is made up of 16 amino acids. Trimming took 0 bases from V and 4 from J, leaving 13 bases between them. Germline CDR1 and CDR2: SGHRS and YFSETQ. The CDR3, as DNA: TGCGCCAGCAGCTTGGATTTGGGGCTGGTCACCGGGGAGCTGTTTTTT. Its protein is CASSLDLGLVTGELFF.

The V gene is TRBV15, the J gene TRBJ2-1; D perhaps matches TRBD1 (6 bases). Germline assignment: CDR1 LNHNV and CDR2 YYDKDF (reference sequence). The ends were cut back, 7 bases at V and 7 bases at J, with 14 bases in the middle. CDR3 length: 13 residues. The CDR3 here is CATTPGAQNEQFF. The DNA of the CDR3 is TGTGCCACCACCCCAGGGGCCCAGAATGAGCAGTTCTTC.

This clone appeared a single time. The CDR3 here is CASSRPTDYEQYF. The CDR3, as DNA: TGTGCCAGCAGCCGCCCCACAGATTACGAGCAGTACTTC. The V gene is TRBV7-2, the J gene TRBJ2-7; D gene ambiguous. This CDR3 has 13 residues. Trimming removed 5 bases at V and 4 bases at J, with 12 bases between. Germline V gene sequence: CDR1 SGHTA, CDR2 FQGNSA.

This chain connects TRBV5-4 to TRBJ2-7, with TRBD1 identical over 7 bases. Trimming removed 2 bases from V and 2 bases from J; junction bases left unmatched: 10. Germline assignment: CDR1 SGHNT and CDR2 YYREEE (reference sequence). The CDR3 has 16 residues. CDR3 in amino acids: CASSFPQGRNPYEQYF. The CDR3 DNA reads as TGTGCCAGCAGCTTCCCACAGGGGAGAAACCCCTACGAGCAGTACTTC.

The CDR3 sequence: CASSYSKGARYIQYF. CDR3 nucleotides: TGTGCCAGCAGTTACTCGAAAGGGGCTAGGTACATTCAGTACTTC. This sequence joins TRBV6-5 and TRBJ2-4, with D maybe TRBD1 (5 bases). CDR3 length: 15 amino acids. Trimming removed 0 bases from V and 8 bases from J, with 14 bases in between. The germline CDR1 and CDR2 sequences are MNHEY and SVGAGI.

The V gene is TRBV5-1, the J gene TRBJ2-1, with D tentatively TRBD2 (6 bases). With 3 bases removed from V and 3 bases from J, the gap between germline ends came to 7 bases. Germline V gene lookup returns CDR1 SGHRS and CDR2 YFSETQ. CDR3 size: 13 residues. In DNA, the CDR3 is TGCGCCAGCAGCTCGACTAGCTACAATGAGCAGTTCTTC. The encoded protein is CASSSTSYNEQFF. Together with reference TRBV5-1 and TRBJ2-1, the CDR3 gives the full variable domain: KAGVTQTPRYLIKTRGQQVTLSCSPISGHRSVSWYQQTPGQGLQFLFEYFSETQRNKGNFPGRFSGRQFSNSRSEMNVSTLELGDSALYLCASSSTSYNEQFFGPGTRLTVL.

This rearrangement joins TRBV27 to TRBJ2-1; 11 nucleotides line up with TRBD1. Losses at the gene ends were 6 bases for V and 9 bases for J; bases not matched to a gene: 7. CDR3 size: 14 residues. CDR1 and CDR2 from the germline V gene are MNHEY and SMNVEV (reference sequence). The CDR3 region is CASSLRTGGFEQFF. In DNA form, the CDR3 reads TGTGCCAGCAGCCTTCGGACAGGGGGCTTTGAGCAGTTCTTC.